The rows below give T cell receptor beta chains drawn from one sample of a study of cytomegalovirus exposure and HLA in healthy donors. Only in-frame clones appear in the TCRdb table, and some are missing; sequencing was by immunoSEQ multiplex PCR. The sample lists approximately 240,000 clones, around nine tenths seen once, with approximately 1.1% in the top ten. Material: PBMCs. Every receptor here comes from a woman aged 18-29 years in good health and CMV-seronegative. CDR3s include the opening cysteine and the closing phenylalanine or tryptophan. A D gene is named only where the DNA matches it firmly. Expanded clones get a size class; other rows say once, few or many, or leave the size out.

TRBV28	-	TRBJ1-4	-	CASSASLPRGYNEKLFF	TGTGCCAGCAGCGCCTCACTGCCTAGGGGCTATAATGAAAAACTGTTTTTT
TRBV5-1	TRBD2	TRBJ2-5	-	CASSPGLAGGWETQYF	TGCGCCAGCAGCCCAGGACTAGCGGGAGGGTGGGAGACCCAGTACTTC
TRBV9	-	TRBJ1-1	-	CASSAPTGLATEAFF	TGTGCCAGCAGCGCCCCCACCGGGTTGGCGACTGAAGCTTTCTTT
TRBV5-1	-	TRBJ1-1	-	CASSLEIRGTEAFF	TGCGCCAGCAGCTTGGAGATCAGGGGCACTGAAGCTTTCTTT
TRBV19	TRBD2	TRBJ2-7	-	CASSIRGTSGPWPYEQYF	TGTGCCAGTAGTATAAGGGGGACTAGCGGACCCTGGCCCTACGAGCAGTACTTC
TRBV19	-	TRBJ1-5	-	CASSKRTDPSNQPQHF	TGTGCCAGTAGTAAACGGACAGACCCAAGCAATCAGCCCCAGCATTTT
TRBV7-7	-	TRBJ2-5	-	CASSPRRVGGETQYF	TGTGCCAGCAGCCCGCGGAGAGTGGGGGGTGAGACCCAGTACTTC
TRBV7-8	-	TRBJ1-1	-	CASSLGANTEAFF	TGTGCCAGCAGCTTAGGGGCGAACACTGAAGCTTTCTTT
TRBV30	-	TRBJ2-7	-	CAWSVNGPSSYEQYF	TGTGCCTGGAGTGTAAACGGTCCAAGCTCCTACGAGCAGTACTTC
TRBV4-2	TRBD2	TRBJ2-2	medium-sized	CASSQGEASGSLNTGELFF	TGTGCCAGCAGCCAAGGTGAGGCTAGCGGGAGTCTAAACACCGGGGAGCTGTTTTTT
TRBV2	TRBD2	TRBJ2-2	-	CASTGGSWGTGELFF	TGTGCCAGCACGGGAGGATCGTGGGGTACCGGGGAGCTGTTTTTT
TRBV11-2	TRBD1	TRBJ1-5	-	CASSIGTGIRGQPQHF	TGTGCCAGCAGCATAGGGACAGGGATTCGTGGTCAGCCCCAGCATTTT
TRBV6-1	-	TRBJ2-7	-	CASSGLGSYEQYF	TGTGCCAGCAGTGGACTCGGCTCCTACGAGCAGTACTTC
TRBV18	-	TRBJ1-1	-	CASSPFPGVRNTEAFF	TGTGCCAGCTCACCGTTTCCAGGCGTGCGGAACACTGAAGCTTTCTTT
TRBV27	-	TRBJ2-7	-	CASSLTSGSYEQYF	TGTGCCAGCAGTTTAACGAGCGGATCCTACGAGCAGTACTTC
TRBV30	TRBD1	TRBJ1-3	-	CALTTPGQPPRNTIYF	TGTGCCTTGACCACCCCGGGACAGCCGCCCAGAAACACCATATATTTT
TRBV28	-	TRBJ1-3	-	CASSLQGSRNTIYF	TGTGCCAGCAGTCTACAGGGATCGAGGAACACCATATATTTT
TRBV9	-	TRBJ2-1	-	CASSVGPSARSSYNEQFF	TGTGCCAGCAGCGTAGGGCCCTCTGCGAGGAGCTCCTACAATGAGCAGTTCTTC
TRBV7-9	-	TRBJ1-5	few	CASSVLNQPQHF	TGTGCCAGCAGCGTATTGAATCAGCCCCAGCATTTT
TRBV15	-	TRBJ2-2	-	CATSRDKIAVPGELFF	TGTGCCACCAGCAGAGATAAAATCGCAGTGCCCGGGGAGCTGTTTTTT
TRBV5-6	-	TRBJ2-7	-	CASSAGDSTSEQYF	TGTGCCAGCAGCGCTGGGGACTCAACGTCCGAGCAGTACTTC
TRBV10-2	TRBD2	TRBJ2-1	-	CASSPPGTNRDNEQFF	TGCGCCAGCAGTCCCCCCGGGACTAACAGAGACAATGAGCAGTTCTTC
TRBV7-2	-	TRBJ2-7	-	CASSSLGPEQYF	TGTGCCAGCAGCTCCCTGGGGCCCGAGCAGTACTTC
TRBV2	TRBD1	TRBJ1-3	-	CASGLRGLSGNTIYF	TGTGCCAGCGGCCTCAGGGGGCTTTCTGGAAACACCATATATTTT
TRBV27	-	TRBJ2-1	-	CASSFFGLNSNEQFF	TGTGCCAGCAGTTTTTTCGGGTTAAATTCCAATGAGCAGTTCTTC
TRBV2	TRBD1	TRBJ1-1	once	CASSEGRTGPDTEAFF	TGTGCCAGCAGTGAAGGAAGGACAGGGCCGGACACTGAAGCTTTCTTT
TRBV14	-	TRBJ1-1	-	CASSPKYSNEAFF	TGTGCCAGCAGCCCGAAGTATAGTAATGAAGCTTTCTTT
TRBV6-1	-	TRBJ2-2	once	CASSPLVHFTGELFF	TGTGCCAGCAGCCCCCTCGTGCACTTCACCGGGGAGCTGTTTTTT